This passage covers 25 T cell receptor beta chains from one sample sequenced in a study of T cells in women clearing cervical HPV infection. Sequenced by immunoSEQ multiplex PCR; TCRdb stores in-frame clones only, minus some. The sample table sets out under 40,000 clones. Input material: blood buffy coat. The receptors stem from a woman between 18 and 70 years old with a cervical HPV16 infection that either progressed to CIN3+ or cleared (not recorded which).

Regarding this clone: From the germline J gene comes the end of the CDR3, since the read stops 3 residues before it. The chain joins TRBV2 to TRBJ2-3; 9 bases match TRBD1. The CDR3 spans 13 residues. Per germline, CDR1 SNHLY and CDR2 FYNNEI. Incomplete CDR3 DNA: TGTGCCAGCAGCCGGACAGGGGATCAGCCG. This gives the protein CASSRTGDQP. The whole CDR3 region reads CASSRTGDQPQYF.

About this clone: The DNA ends 3 residues before the CDR3 does, and the rest of the CDR3 is filled in from the germline J gene. The rearrangement joins TRBV6-1 to TRBJ2-5, with 7 positions matching TRBD1. The CDR3 runs to 14 residues. V shed 4 bases and J 2 bases; nucleotides not matched to a gene: 4. Germline V gives CDR1 MNHNS, CDR2 SASEGT. CDR3 in amino acids: CASSGGGQQETQYF. CDR3 DNA, as far as it was read: TGTGCCAGCAGTGGAGGGGGACAGCAAGAGACC.

Comments on this clone: The CDR3 end is not reached by the read, which stops 3 residues before it; the germline J gene fills it in. The chain links TRBV7-3 to TRBJ2-3, with TRBD2 identical over 10 bases. J was trimmed by 6 bases and V by 2 bases; bases with no gene match: 8. The CDR3 runs to 16 residues. Per the germline V gene, CDR1 is SGHTA and CDR2 is FQGTGA. CDR3 sequence reads: CASSLRPSGSLDTQYF. The DNA read from the CDR3 is TGTGCCAGCAGCTTACGTCCTAGCGGGAGCCTTGATACG.

To note about this clone: The missing CDR3 end, 3 residues past where the read stops, is filled in from the germline J gene. V usage is TRBV6-2 or TRBV6-3 and J usage is TRBJ2-3; 7 positions agree with TRBD2. Losses at the gene ends were 7 bases for V and 2 bases for J; bases not matched to a gene: 9. In germline, CDR1 is MNHEY, CDR2 SVGEGT. The CDR3 is made up of 15 amino acids. The chain's CDR3 is CASTHLAANTDTQYF. The part of the CDR3 DNA that was read is TGTGCCAGCACCCATCTAGCGGCTAACACAGATACG.

Notes on this clone: The read halts 3 residues ahead of the CDR3 end, with the missing end drawn from the germline J gene. The chain is built from TRBV29-1 and TRBJ1-4, with D unresolved. Trimming cost V 1 base and J 3 bases, with 9 bases left between them. Germline-derived CDR1 and CDR2 are SQVTM and ANQGSEA. This CDR3 has 14 amino acids. CDR3 DNA, as far as it was read: TGCAGCGTTGAAGGGTCCGGGTCTAATGAAAAA. Protein: CSVEGSGSNEK. The whole CDR3 protein is CSVEGSGSNEKLFF. The complete variable domain, with remaining parts taken from reference TRBV29-1 and TRBJ1-4, reads SAVISQKPSRDICQRGTSLTIQCQVDSQVTMMFWYRQQPGQSLTLIATANQGSEATYESGFVIDKFPISRPNLTFSTLTVSNMSPEDSSIYLCSVEGSGSNEKLFFGSGTQLSVL.

About this clone: The CDR3 is cut off 3 residues early in the read; its end comes from the germline J gene. This chain uses TRBV18 with TRBJ1-4; D might be TRBD1 (5 bases). Per the germline V gene, CDR1 is KGHSH and CDR2 is LQKENI. Trimming left V 4 bases short and J 6 bases short, with 12 bases between. The CDR3 covers 14 residues. This CDR3 reads CASSLGVRDEKLFF. The sequenced part of the CDR3 DNA is TGTGCCAGCTCACTAGGGGTACGGGATGAAAAA.

In the case of this clone: The read terminates 3 residues before the CDR3 end, so the remaining end is supplied by the germline J gene. V gene TRBV29-1 combines with J gene TRBJ2-3, with no clear D. V lost 4 bases and J 0 bases, leaving 11 bases between the germline ends. There are 14 residues in the CDR3. Germline V gene sequence: CDR1 SQVTM, CDR2 ANQGSEA. Here the CDR3 reads CSVVRQLSTDTQYF. CDR3 DNA (partial): TGCAGCGTTGTGCGACAATTAAGCACAGATACG.

On this clone: With the read ending 3 residues before the CDR3 end, the germline J gene is used to fill in that end. The J gene is TRBJ2-5, the V gene TRBV11-2, with 7 bases lining up with TRBD1. The V gene's germline CDR1 is SGHAT and CDR2 FQNNGV. V lost 5 bases and J lost 1; bases outside the gene matches: 7. This CDR3 comprises 15 residues. The sequenced part of the CDR3 DNA is TGTGCCAGCAGCCATTATCGACAGGGCCAAGAGACC. Residues: CASSHYRQGQET. The complete CDR3 protein is CASSHYRQGQETQYF.

As for this clone: The missing CDR3 end, 3 residues past where the read stops, is filled in from the germline J gene. The chain carries TRBV20-1 and TRBJ1-1; TRBD1 is a possible D gene (5 bases). Germline V gene lookup returns CDR1 DFQATT and CDR2 SNEGSKA (reference sequence). CDR3 length: 15 amino acids. V dropped 3 bases and J dropped 1 base, with 15 bases sitting between them. The CDR3 loop is CSASYQGRGNTEAFF. The CDR3 bases that were read are TGCAGTGCTAGTTATCAGGGTCGCGGGAACACTGAA.

Worth noting for this clone: The CDR3 extends 3 residues past the end of the read, so its final part is completed from the germline J gene. The chain is built from TRBV5-4 and TRBJ2-3, with 7 nucleotides matching TRBD2. This CDR3 has 15 residues. Germline CDR1 SGHNT, CDR2 YYREEE (reference sequence). V gave up 0 bases and J gave up 4 bases; unmatched junction bases: 5. CDR3 residues: CASSLGGLVSDTQYF. The CDR3 bases that were read are TGTGCCAGCAGCTTGGGTGGACTAGTATCAGATACG.

In regard to this clone: The read falls 3 residues short of the CDR3 end, and the missing part is taken from the germline J gene. This sequence joins TRBV16 and TRBJ1-1, with D possibly being TRBD1 (5 bases). Deletions cut 1 base from V and 4 bases from J, with 7 bases between. The CDR3 consists of 13 residues. CDR1 and CDR2 from the germline V gene are KGHSY and FQNENV. CDR3 sequence: CASSQFQGTEAFF. Incomplete CDR3 DNA: TGTGCCAGCAGCCAATTCCAGGGCACTGAA.

Turning to this clone: The DNA ends 3 residues before the CDR3 does, and the rest of the CDR3 is filled in from the germline J gene. This CDR3 is also generated by other DNA sequences in the sample. This chain connects TRBV2 to TRBJ2-2; 9 bases fit TRBD1. The trim removed 8 bases at V and 1 base at J, leaving 2 bases unmatched. Germline V gives CDR1 SNHLY, CDR2 FYNNEI. The CDR3 totals 14 residues. The CDR3 DNA, read in part, is TGTGCCAGCTGGGGACAGGGGAACACCGGGGAG. Its translation: CASWGQGNTGE. The complete CDR3 reads CASWGQGNTGELFF.

Note on this clone: The read gets to within 3 residues of the CDR3 end, and the germline J gene fills in the rest. The chain links TRBV29-1 to TRBJ1-5; 7 nucleotides agree with TRBD1. Germline CDR1 reads SQVTM; CDR2 reads ANQGSEA. The CDR3 has 13 residues. V shed 5 bases and J 6 bases; nucleotides not matched to a gene: 7. The CDR3 is CSVSGTAGQPQHF. Partial CDR3 DNA: TGCAGCGTTTCCGGGACAGCCGGTCAGCCC. The whole variable domain, remainder taken from reference TRBV29-1 and TRBJ1-5, is SAVISQKPSRDICQRGTSLTIQCQVDSQVTMMFWYRQQPGQSLTLIATANQGSEATYESGFVIDKFPISRPNLTFSTLTVSNMSPEDSSIYLCSVSGTAGQPQHFGDGTRLSIL.

With regard to this clone: Sequencing ends 3 residues short of the CDR3 end; the germline J gene provides the rest. This chain links TRBV7-6 with TRBJ2-5; 8 bases align to TRBD2. The germline V gene encodes CDR1 SGHVS and CDR2 FNYEAQ. The ends lost 7 bases at V and 4 bases at J; junction bases unmatched: 2. The CDR3 length is 12 residues. CDR3 DNA, as far as it was read: TGTGCCAGCAAGCTAGCGGGAGAGACC. It specifies CASKLAGET. The CDR3 as a whole reads CASKLAGETQYF. The full variable domain, rest sourced from reference TRBV7-6 and TRBJ2-5, is GAGVSQSPRYKVTKRGQDVALRCDPISGHVSLYWYRQALGQGPEFLTYFNYEAQQDKSGLPNDRFSAERPEGSISTLTIQRTEQRDSAMYRCASKLAGETQYFGPGTRLLVL.

Frequency places this clone as medium-sized (0.01 to 0.1%). The read comes to an end 3 residues before the CDR3 does, leaving the germline J gene to fill in the end. The rearrangement uses TRBV28 and TRBJ2-7; 10 bases match TRBD2. The germline CDR1 and CDR2 sequences are MDHEN and SYDVKM. This CDR3 spans 20 amino acids. V was clipped by 3 bases and J by 1 base; unmatched bases: 18. Incomplete CDR3 DNA: TGTGCCAGCAGTTTCCGCCCAGGCCTAGCGGGGGCCCTGCTATCCTACGAG. It is translated as CASSFRPGLAGALLSYE. The entire CDR3 is CASSFRPGLAGALLSYEQYF.

With respect to this clone: The read falls 3 residues short of the CDR3 end, and the missing part is taken from the germline J gene. The V call is TRBV30, the J call TRBJ2-2, with D perhaps TRBD1 (6 bases). The ends were cut back, 8 bases at V and 3 bases at J, with 13 bases in the middle. Per germline, CDR1 GTSNPN and CDR2 SVGIG (reference sequence). CDR3 size: 13 residues. The CDR3 reads CAGTGHDTGELFF. Partial CDR3 DNA: TGTGCCGGAACAGGGCATGACACCGGGGAG.

Turning to this clone: The missing CDR3 end, 3 residues past where the read stops, is filled in from the germline J gene. This chain links TRBV7-9 with TRBJ2-5; the match to TRBD1 covers 8 bases. V was pared by 5 bases and J by 3 bases, with 5 bases of the junction left unmatched. The germline CDR1 and CDR2 sequences are SEHNR and FQNEAQ (reference sequence). The CDR3 sequence is 14 residues long. The CDR3 loop is CASSPDREEETQYF. The CDR3 DNA, read in part, is TGTGCCAGCAGCCCGGACAGGGAAGAAGAGACC.

Notes on this clone: The sequence runs out 3 residues before the end of the CDR3; the remainder is reconstructed from the germline J gene. The chain couples TRBV18 to TRBJ1-1; D unclear. The CDR3 totals 15 residues. Trimming shortened V by 3 bases and J by 3 bases, and 14 bases separated the two germline ends. Looked up from germline, CDR1 is KGHSH and CDR2 is LQKENI. CDR3 bases read: TGTGCCAGCTCACCGGCCAGGAGAGGGTACACTGAA. Its protein product is CASSPARRGYTE. The full CDR3 is CASSPARRGYTEAFF.

Note on this clone: The read ends 3 residues shy of where the CDR3 ends; the end is completed using the germline J gene. Other DNA sequences within the sample encode an identical CDR3. This chain links TRBV7-3 with TRBJ2-6; weak D call: TRBD2 (5 bases). Trimming shortened V by 6 bases and J by 4 bases, and 10 bases separated the two germline ends. The CDR3 runs to 14 residues. The germline CDR1 and CDR2 sequences are SGHTA and FQGTGA. The covered CDR3 bases are TGTGCCAGCAGGCGGAGGTCCGGGGCCAACGTC. Translated, it gives CASRRRSGANV. The complete CDR3 reads CASRRRSGANVLTF.

Regarding this clone: The sequenced fragment ends 3 residues before the CDR3 boundary, so the rest is inferred from the germline J gene. The chain carries TRBV5-1 and TRBJ1-4; 9 nucleotides match TRBD1. CDR3 size: 14 residues. Germline V lookup: CDR1 SGHRS, CDR2 YFSETQ. Trimming took 1 base from V and 6 from J; bases not matched to a gene: 1. CDR3: CASSLNRGHEKLFF. The sequenced part of the CDR3 DNA is TGCGCCAGCAGCTTGAACAGGGGGCATGAAAAA.

To note about this clone: The CDR3 goes on 3 residues after the read ends, and that part is filled in from the germline J gene. The gene calls are TRBV19 and TRBJ1-3; D is uncertain. CDR3 size: 15 residues. The germline V gene encodes CDR1 LNHDA and CDR2 SQIVND (reference sequence). The V gene lost 3 bases and the J gene lost 0 bases, with 9 bases spanning the gap. The part of the CDR3 DNA that was read is TGTGCCAGTAGTATGGAGGGCTTCTCTGGAAACACC. Its translation: CASSMEGFSGNT. The CDR3 reads in full as CASSMEGFSGNTIYF.

With respect to this clone: From the germline J gene comes the end of the CDR3, since the read stops 3 residues before it. This chain uses TRBV20-1 with TRBJ1-2; 10 bases are shared with TRBD1. In germline, CDR1 is DFQATT, CDR2 SNEGSKA (reference sequence). This CDR3 contains 15 residues. This CDR3 reads CSASPGTGVSYDYTF. Partial CDR3 DNA: TGCAGTGCTAGCCCCGGGACAGGGGTCTCCTACGAC.

Worth noting for this clone: The read halts 3 residues ahead of the CDR3 end, with the missing end drawn from the germline J gene. V and J are TRBV5-1 and TRBJ2-7, with D maybe TRBD2 (6 bases). This CDR3 comprises 14 residues. The ends were cut back, 4 bases at V and 3 bases at J, with 14 bases in the middle. The germline V gene encodes CDR1 SGHRS and CDR2 YFSETQ. CDR3 DNA, as far as it was read: TGCGCCAGCAGCCCGGCGGGGACGGGCTACGAG. It translates to CASSPAGTGYE. The whole CDR3 sequence is CASSPAGTGYEQYF.

Comment on this clone: The junction does not match germline at one end; this may be a read error. The CDR3 end lies 3 residues beyond the end of the read and is filled in from the germline J gene. The sample has other DNA sequences that encode this CDR3 too. This sequence joins TRBV5-1 and TRBJ1-3; a possible D gene is TRBD1 (5 bases). This CDR3 comprises 15 residues. Per the germline V gene, CDR1 is SGHRS and CDR2 is YFSETQ. The sequenced part of the CDR3 DNA is TGCGCCAGCAGTCGAGGGGTAAACTCTGGAAACACT. Encoded protein: CASSRGVNSGNT. Given in full, the CDR3 is CASSRGVNSGNTIYF. The full variable domain, completed using reference TRBV5-1 and TRBJ1-3, is KAGVTQTPRYLIKTRGQQVTLSCSPISGHRSVSWYQQTPGQGLQFLFEYFSETQRNKGNFPGRFSGRQFSNSRSEMNVSTLELGDSALYLCASSRGVNSGNTIYFGEGSWLTVV.

On this clone: Read sequence stops 3 residues before the CDR3 end, and the germline J gene provides the missing end. The chain recombines TRBV29-1 with TRBJ2-2; a weak D match, TRBD2 (6 bases). V was shortened by 0 bases and J by 3 bases, with 32 bases between the two germline ends. Germline V CDR1 and CDR2: SQVTM, ANQGSEA. The CDR3 runs to 22 residues. The CDR3 spells CSVEDLGGRNLERRRDTGELFF. The part of the CDR3 DNA that was read is TGCAGCGTTGAAGATCTCGGGGGACGAAACCTAGAGCGTCGCAGGGACACCGGGGAG.